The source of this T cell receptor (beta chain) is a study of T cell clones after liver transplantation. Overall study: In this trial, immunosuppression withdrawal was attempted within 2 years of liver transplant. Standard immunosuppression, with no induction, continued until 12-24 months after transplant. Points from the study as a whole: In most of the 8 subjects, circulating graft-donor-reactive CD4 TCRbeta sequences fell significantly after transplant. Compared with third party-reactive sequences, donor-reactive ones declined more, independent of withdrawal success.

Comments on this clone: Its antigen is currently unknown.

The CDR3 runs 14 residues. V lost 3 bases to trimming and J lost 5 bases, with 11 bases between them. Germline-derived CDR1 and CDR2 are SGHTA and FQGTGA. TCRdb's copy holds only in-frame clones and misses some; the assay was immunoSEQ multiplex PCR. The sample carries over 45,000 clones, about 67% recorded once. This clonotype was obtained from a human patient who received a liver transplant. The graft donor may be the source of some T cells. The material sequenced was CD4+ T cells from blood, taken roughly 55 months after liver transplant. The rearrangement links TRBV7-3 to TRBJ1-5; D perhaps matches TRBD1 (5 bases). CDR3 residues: CASSFNRLDQPQHF. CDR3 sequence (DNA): TGTGCCAGCAGCTTCAACAGGTTAGATCAGCCCCAGCATTTT.